The rows below give T cell receptor beta chains drawn from one sample of a study of CXCR3-negative and CXCR3-positive naive CD8 T cells. TCRdb reworked the 5' RACE reads into one entry per CDR3 protein, no DNA. The table for this sample gives some 99,000 distinct CDR3 sequences. Sequencing was carried out using naive CXCR3+ CD8+ T cells from blood. All receptors derive from a human donor in good health. Some clones in this sample may be carry-over from other donors' samples. Both conserved end residues are part of each CDR3. Each record gives: V gene, J gene, CDR3 protein.

V: TRBV27; J: TRBJ1-2; CDR3: CASSPSLGRNYGYTF
V: TRBV18; J: TRBJ1-2; CDR3: CASSPPLAGNYGYTF
V: TRBV6-1; J: TRBJ2-4; CDR3: CASSELWRQGLNIQYF
V: TRBV5-1; J: TRBJ2-7; CDR3: CASSAGTYEQYF
V: TRBV12-3/TRBV12-4; J: TRBJ2-5; CDR3: CASSGLRGNQETQYF
V: TRBV4-1; J: TRBJ2-7; CDR3: CASSQDPTVPNEQYF
V: TRBV3-1; J: TRBJ2-7; CDR3: CASSQSHGSYEQYF
V: TRBV6-4; J: TRBJ2-1; CDR3: CASSITGTSARNEQFF
V: TRBV29-1; J: TRBJ1-3; CDR3: CSVEDRFGNTIYF
V: TRBV6-1; J: TRBJ1-1; CDR3: CASSEGLQEAFF
V: TRBV9; J: TRBJ2-7; CDR3: CASSDGGRGDEQYF
V: TRBV7-2; J: TRBJ1-6; CDR3: CASSAGTADNSPLHF
V: TRBV6-2/TRBV6-3; J: TRBJ2-7; CDR3: CASSWTEEQYF
V: TRBV20-1; J: TRBJ1-6; CDR3: CSAPESYDRTGNSPLHF
V: TRBV29-1; J: TRBJ2-3; CDR3: CSAGGGGLKRTDTQYF
V: TRBV6-2/TRBV6-3; J: TRBJ2-1; CDR3: CASSYSESPSNEQFF
V: TRBV6-5; J: TRBJ1-1; CDR3: CASSYSTGQGTEAFF
V: TRBV10-3; J: TRBJ2-7; CDR3: CAISEGSYEQYF
V: TRBV29-1; J: TRBJ1-2; CDR3: CSVEDRHNPNYGYTF
V: TRBV10-1; J: TRBJ2-2; CDR3: CASSEVDWTNTGELFF
V: TRBV29-1; J: TRBJ2-3; CDR3: CSVEGSTGRIGDTQYF
V: TRBV10-3; J: TRBJ2-7; CDR3: CAISEGDRVSYEQYF
V: TRBV6-2/TRBV6-3; J: TRBJ2-1; CDR3: CASSYSGVSSYNEQFF
V: TRBV7-6; J: TRBJ2-7; CDR3: CASSQGTGFHEQYF
V: TRBV7-9; J: TRBJ2-6; CDR3: CAGAPTIGPRANVLTF
V: TRBV4-1; J: TRBJ2-1; CDR3: CASSPGGARSDEQFF
V: TRBV6-2/TRBV6-3; J: TRBJ1-3; CDR3: CASTQDSSSGNTIYF
V: TRBV15; J: TRBJ1-6; CDR3: CATSALRGAIPGDSPLHF
V: TRBV20-1; J: TRBJ2-5; CDR3: CSARDGDTGWETQYF
V: TRBV28; J: TRBJ2-7; CDR3: CASSPFRSGAYEQYF
V: TRBV28; J: TRBJ2-7; CDR3: CASSIRTSYEQYF
V: TRBV19; J: TRBJ2-7; CDR3: CASSIAGRNPYEQYF
V: TRBV4-3; J: TRBJ1-5; CDR3: CASSQDLGQPQHF
V: TRBV29-1; J: TRBJ2-7; CDR3: CSVNSRDYEQYF
V: TRBV11-2; J: TRBJ2-6; CDR3: CASSLWGAGGANVLTF
V: TRBV6-1; J: TRBJ1-1; CDR3: CASSERVGVTEAFF
V: TRBV5-6; J: TRBJ2-7; CDR3: CASSLSPSYEQYF
V: TRBV30; J: TRBJ2-1; CDR3: CAWSAVGDEQFF
V: TRBV10-3; J: TRBJ2-7; CDR3: CAISKQGAEAYEQYF
V: TRBV14; J: TRBJ2-1; CDR3: CASSQVAGYKGNEQFF
V: TRBV13; J: TRBJ2-1; CDR3: CASSPKTSGVYNEQFF
V: TRBV4-2; J: TRBJ2-7; CDR3: CASSQAQDQGEGTYEQYF
V: TRBV3-1; J: TRBJ1-2; CDR3: CASSRQREGDYGYTF
V: TRBV7-6; J: TRBJ1-1; CDR3: CASSPRDRENTEAFF
V: TRBV20-1; J: TRBJ2-7; CDR3: CSARVVDRGLEQYF
V: TRBV4-1; J: TRBJ2-1; CDR3: CASRSGHNEQFF
V: TRBV5-1; J: TRBJ2-1; CDR3: CASSPGDLGQGDEQFF
V: TRBV12-3/TRBV12-4; J: TRBJ2-3; CDR3: CASSGPKGASTDTQYF
V: TRBV3-1; J: TRBJ2-7; CDR3: CASTLGTGGSYEQYF
V: TRBV7-3; J: TRBJ2-3; CDR3: CASSRVLAGGQGTDTQYF
V: TRBV28; J: TRBJ2-5; CDR3: CASSIPGLAGETQYF